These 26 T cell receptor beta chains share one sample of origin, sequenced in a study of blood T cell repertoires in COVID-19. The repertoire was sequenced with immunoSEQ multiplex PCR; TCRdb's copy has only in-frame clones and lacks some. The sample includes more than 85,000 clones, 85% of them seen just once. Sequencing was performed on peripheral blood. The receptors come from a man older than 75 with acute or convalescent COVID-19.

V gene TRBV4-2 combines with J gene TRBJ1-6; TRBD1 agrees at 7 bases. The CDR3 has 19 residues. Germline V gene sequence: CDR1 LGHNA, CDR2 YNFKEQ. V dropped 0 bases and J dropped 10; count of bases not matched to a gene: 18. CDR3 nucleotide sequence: TGTGCCAGCAGCCAAGATCCCGAGGGGAGTCAGGGGGGAAAATCACCCCTCCACTTT. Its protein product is CASSQDPEGSQGGKSPLHF.

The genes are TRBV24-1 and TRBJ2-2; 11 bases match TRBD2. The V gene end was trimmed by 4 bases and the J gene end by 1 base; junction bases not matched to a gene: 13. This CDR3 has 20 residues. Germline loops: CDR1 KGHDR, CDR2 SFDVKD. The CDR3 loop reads CATSDPTSGMPLLNTGELFF. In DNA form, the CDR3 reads TGTGCCACCAGTGACCCGACTAGCGGGATGCCTCTACTGAACACCGGGGAGCTGTTTTTT.

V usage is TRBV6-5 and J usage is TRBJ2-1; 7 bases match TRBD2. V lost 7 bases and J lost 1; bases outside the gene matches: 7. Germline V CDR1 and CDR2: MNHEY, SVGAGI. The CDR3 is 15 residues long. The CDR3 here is CASTREMSSYNEQFF. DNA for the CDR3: TGTGCCAGCACGCGGGAGATGAGTTCCTACAATGAGCAGTTCTTC.

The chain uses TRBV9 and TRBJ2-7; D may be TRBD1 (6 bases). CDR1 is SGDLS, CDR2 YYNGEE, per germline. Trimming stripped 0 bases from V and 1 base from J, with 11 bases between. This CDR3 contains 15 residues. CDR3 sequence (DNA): TGTGCCAGCAGCGTAGGGGACACTATTTCCTACGAGCAGTACTTC. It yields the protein CASSVGDTISYEQYF.

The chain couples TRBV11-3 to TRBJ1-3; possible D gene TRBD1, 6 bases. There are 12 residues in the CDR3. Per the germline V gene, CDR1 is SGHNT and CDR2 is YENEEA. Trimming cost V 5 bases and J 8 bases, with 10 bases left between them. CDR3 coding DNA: TGTGCCAGCAGCCTACAGGGAGACACCATATATTTT. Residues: CASSLQGDTIYF.

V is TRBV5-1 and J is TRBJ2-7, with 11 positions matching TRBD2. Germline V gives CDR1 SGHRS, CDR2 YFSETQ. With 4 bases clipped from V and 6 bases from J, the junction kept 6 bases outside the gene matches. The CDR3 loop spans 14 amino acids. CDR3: CASSTLLAGGEQYF. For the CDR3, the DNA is TGCGCCAGCAGCACCCTCCTAGCGGGGGGCGAGCAGTACTTC.

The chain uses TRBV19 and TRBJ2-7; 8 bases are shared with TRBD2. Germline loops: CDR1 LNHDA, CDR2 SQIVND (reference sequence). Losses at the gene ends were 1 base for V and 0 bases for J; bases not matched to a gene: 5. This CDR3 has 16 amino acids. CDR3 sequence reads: CASSIASGTSSYEQYF. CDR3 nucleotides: TGTGCCAGTAGTATAGCAAGCGGGACTAGCTCCTACGAGCAGTACTTC.

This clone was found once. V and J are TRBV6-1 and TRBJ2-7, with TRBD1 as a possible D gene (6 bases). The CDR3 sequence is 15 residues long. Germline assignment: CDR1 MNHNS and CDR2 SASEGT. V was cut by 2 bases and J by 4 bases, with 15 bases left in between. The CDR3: CASSESTGLIYEQYF. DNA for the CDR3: TGTGCCAGCAGTGAAAGTACAGGGTTGATTTACGAGCAGTACTTC.

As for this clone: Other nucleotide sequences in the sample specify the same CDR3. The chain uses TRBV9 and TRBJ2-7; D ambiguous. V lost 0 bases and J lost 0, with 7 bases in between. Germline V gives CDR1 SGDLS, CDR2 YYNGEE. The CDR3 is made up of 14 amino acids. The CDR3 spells CASSVASSSYEQYF. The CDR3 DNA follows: TGTGCCAGCAGCGTAGCTTCGAGCTCCTACGAGCAGTACTTC.

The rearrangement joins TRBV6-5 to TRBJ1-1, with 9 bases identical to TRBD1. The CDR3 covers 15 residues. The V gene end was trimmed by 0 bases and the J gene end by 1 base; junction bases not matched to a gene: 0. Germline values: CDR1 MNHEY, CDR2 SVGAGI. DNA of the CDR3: TGTGCCAGCAGTTACTCGGGACAGGGGAACACTGAAGCTTTCTTT. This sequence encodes CASSYSGQGNTEAFF.

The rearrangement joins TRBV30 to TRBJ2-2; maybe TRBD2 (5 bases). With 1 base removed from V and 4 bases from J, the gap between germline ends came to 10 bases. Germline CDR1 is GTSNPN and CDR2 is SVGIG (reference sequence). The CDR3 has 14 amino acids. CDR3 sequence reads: CAWSADFVTGELFF. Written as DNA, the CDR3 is TGTGCCTGGAGTGCGGACTTCGTCACCGGGGAGCTGTTTTTT.

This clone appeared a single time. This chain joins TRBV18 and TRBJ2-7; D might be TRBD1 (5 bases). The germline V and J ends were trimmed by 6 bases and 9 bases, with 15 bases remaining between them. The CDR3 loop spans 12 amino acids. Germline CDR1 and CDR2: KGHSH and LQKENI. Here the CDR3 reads CASSQTASGQYF. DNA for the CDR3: TGTGCCAGCTCCCAGACAGCCTCCGGGCAGTACTTC.

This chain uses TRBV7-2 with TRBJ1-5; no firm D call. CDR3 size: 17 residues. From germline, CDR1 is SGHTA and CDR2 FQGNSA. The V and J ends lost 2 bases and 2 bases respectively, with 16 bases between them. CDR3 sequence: CASSLRLGQRGNQPQHF. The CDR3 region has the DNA TGTGCCAGCAGCTTACGGCTGGGCCAGAGGGGCAATCAGCCCCAGCATTTT.

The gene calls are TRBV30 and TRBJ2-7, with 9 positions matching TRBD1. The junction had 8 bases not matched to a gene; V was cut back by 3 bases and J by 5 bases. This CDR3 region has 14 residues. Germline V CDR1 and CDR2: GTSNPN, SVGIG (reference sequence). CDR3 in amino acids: CAWSRGQGTHEQYF. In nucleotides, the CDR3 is TGTGCCTGGAGCAGGGGACAGGGTACGCACGAGCAGTACTTC.

The CDR3 bases are TGTGCCAGCAGCTTAAACAGGGTGGGCGGGGAGCTGTTTTTT. This codes for CASSLNRVGGELFF. The chain joins TRBV7-3 to TRBJ2-2, with D tentatively TRBD1 (6 bases). This CDR3 comprises 14 residues. The V and J ends lost 1 base and 7 bases respectively, with 10 bases between them. The V gene's germline CDR1 is SGHTA and CDR2 FQGTGA.

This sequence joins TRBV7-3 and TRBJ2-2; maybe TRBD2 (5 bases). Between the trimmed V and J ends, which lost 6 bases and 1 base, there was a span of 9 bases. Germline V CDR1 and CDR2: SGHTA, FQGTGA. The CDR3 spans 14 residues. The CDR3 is CASRNSVNTGELFF. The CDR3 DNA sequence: TGTGCCAGCAGGAATAGCGTGAACACCGGGGAGCTGTTTTTT.

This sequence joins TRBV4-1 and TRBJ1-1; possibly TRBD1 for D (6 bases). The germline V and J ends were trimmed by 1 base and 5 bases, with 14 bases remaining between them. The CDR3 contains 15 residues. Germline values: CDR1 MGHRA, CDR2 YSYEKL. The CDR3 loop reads CASSQVSGVRTEAFF. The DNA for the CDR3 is TGCGCCAGCAGCCAAGTTTCAGGGGTCCGAACTGAAGCTTTCTTT.

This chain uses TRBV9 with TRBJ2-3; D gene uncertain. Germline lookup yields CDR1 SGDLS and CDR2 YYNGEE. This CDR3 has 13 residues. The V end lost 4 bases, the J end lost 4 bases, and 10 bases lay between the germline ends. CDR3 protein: CASSFRMSDTQYF. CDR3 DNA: TGTGCCAGCAGCTTCAGAATGTCAGATACGCAGTATTTT.

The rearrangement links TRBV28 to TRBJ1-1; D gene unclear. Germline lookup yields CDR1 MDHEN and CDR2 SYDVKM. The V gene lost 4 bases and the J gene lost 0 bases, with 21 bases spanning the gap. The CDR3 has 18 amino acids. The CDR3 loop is CASSSSPAGPIMNTEAFF. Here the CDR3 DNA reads TGTGCCAGCAGTTCTAGCCCGGCAGGCCCCATCATGAACACTGAAGCTTTCTTT.

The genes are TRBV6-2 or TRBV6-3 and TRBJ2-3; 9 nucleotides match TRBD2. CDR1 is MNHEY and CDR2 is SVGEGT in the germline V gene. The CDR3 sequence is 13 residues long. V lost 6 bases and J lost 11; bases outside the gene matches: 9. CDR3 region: CASSLSGRGGQYF. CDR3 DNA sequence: TGTGCCAGCAGCCTTAGCGGGAGAGGGGGGCAGTATTTT.

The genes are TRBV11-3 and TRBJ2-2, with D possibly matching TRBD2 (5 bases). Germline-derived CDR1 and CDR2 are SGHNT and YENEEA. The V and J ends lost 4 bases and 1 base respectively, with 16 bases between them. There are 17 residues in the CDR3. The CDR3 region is CASSYFGKGGNTGELFF. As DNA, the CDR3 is TGTGCCAGCAGCTACTTTGGGAAAGGAGGGAACACCGGGGAGCTGTTTTTT.

The CDR3, as DNA: TGTGCCAGCAGCGTCGTTGGTAGCGGGAGAGGAGGAGAGCAGTACTTC. Its protein is CASSVVGSGRGGEQYF. The V gene is TRBV9, the J gene TRBJ2-7, with 9 bases lining up with TRBD2. The germline V gene has CDR1 SGDLS and CDR2 YYNGEE. This CDR3 region has 16 residues. Germline trimming cut 2 bases from V and 7 bases from J; bases unmatched to any gene: 13.

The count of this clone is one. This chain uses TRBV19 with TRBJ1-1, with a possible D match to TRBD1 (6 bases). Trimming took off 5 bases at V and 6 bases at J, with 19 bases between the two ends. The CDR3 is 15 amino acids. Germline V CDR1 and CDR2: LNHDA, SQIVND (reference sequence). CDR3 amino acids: CASSPRDNPGAEAFF. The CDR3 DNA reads TGTGCCAGTAGTCCCCGGGACAACCCCGGCGCTGAAGCTTTCTTT.

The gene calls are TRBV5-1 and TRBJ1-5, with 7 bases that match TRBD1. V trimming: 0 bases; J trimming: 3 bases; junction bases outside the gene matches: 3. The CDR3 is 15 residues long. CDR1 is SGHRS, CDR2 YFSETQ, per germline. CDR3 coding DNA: TGCGCCAGCAGCTTGGAAGGGGGCTTCAATCAGCCCCAGCATTTT. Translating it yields CASSLEGGFNQPQHF. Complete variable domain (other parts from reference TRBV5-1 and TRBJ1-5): KAGVTQTPRYLIKTRGQQVTLSCSPISGHRSVSWYQQTPGQGLQFLFEYFSETQRNKGNFPGRFSGRQFSNSRSEMNVSTLELGDSALYLCASSLEGGFNQPQHFGDGTRLSIL.

The CDR3 loop is CSASYGLARPYNEQFF. DNA for the CDR3: TGCAGTGCTAGTTACGGACTAGCGAGACCATACAATGAGCAGTTCTTC. The chain couples TRBV20-1 to TRBJ2-1; 9 bases map to TRBD2. Unmatched junction bases numbered 10, after V lost 3 bases and J lost 4 bases. CDR3 size: 16 residues. Germline assignment: CDR1 DFQATT and CDR2 SNEGSKA (reference sequence).

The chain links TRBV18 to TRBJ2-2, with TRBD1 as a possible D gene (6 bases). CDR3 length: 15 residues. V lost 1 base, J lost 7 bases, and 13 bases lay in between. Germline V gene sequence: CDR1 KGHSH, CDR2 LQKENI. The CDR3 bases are TGTGCCAGCTCACCACAAACAGGGAACGGCGGGGAGCTGTTTTTT. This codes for CASSPQTGNGGELFF. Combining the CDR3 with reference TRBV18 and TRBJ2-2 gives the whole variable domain NAGVMQNPRHLVRRRGQEARLRCSPMKGHSHVYWYRQLPEEGLKFMVYLQKENIIDESGMPKERFSAEFPKEGPSILRIQQVVRGDSAAYFCASSPQTGNGGELFFGEGSRLTVL.